This T cell receptor beta chain was identified during a study of identical twins (dated by TCRdb to 2016 to 2017). Looking at the study overall: TCR alpha and beta repertoires from monozygotic twins, unrelated adults of various ages and cord blood were deep-sequenced to test whether fetal clonotypes persist. To rule out contamination, replicate twin experiments were performed at different times with different library preparation protocols. Broad study findings and their caveats: The excess sharing between twins in beta out-of-frame sequences was weaker because fewer shared sequences reduced the signal-to-noise ratio. Abundant cord blood beta clonotypes carried fewer insertions; young adult naive repertoires showed a weaker similar trend, while memory repertoires showed none. Because the same donors could not be followed over many years, the conclusions relied on cross-sectional statistical analysis. Invariant T cells such as MAIT and iNKT could partly confound zero-insertion analyses, though diverse VJ usage argued against this for most clonotypes. Out-of-frame TCR alpha sharing in monozygotic twins was systematically underestimated by recombination models, whereas sharing between unrelated individuals was in agreement with the recombination models. Compared with coincidental sharing between unrelated individuals, out-of-frame TCR alpha sequences shared between twins had an excess of sequences with low generation probability.

The library was generated by 5' RACE. These reads were obtained on an Illumina HiSeq 2000. Template switching added a universal primer binding site, and the final cDNA carried a unique molecular identifier that allowed TCR cDNA molecules to be counted accurately. Specific primers in the conserved constant-segment region were used to synthesize first-strand cDNA for TCR alpha and beta chains. To control for contamination, every cDNA library carried two barcodes: a SMART-Mk sample barcode plus Illumina barcodes. TruSeq adapter sequences, together with Illumina sample barcodes, were added in two successive PCR steps. The Illumina HiSeq platform was used with custom primers to sequence TCR alpha and beta cDNA libraries. Turning to the authors' computational methods: Raw reads were processed with MiGEC to extract unique molecular identifiers, and MiXCR was used to determine CDR3 positions. Recombination models were inferred per individual with the repgenHMM and IGoR tools using an EM algorithm. The analysis of shared clonotypes was done with the tcR package in R, with sharing normalized by the product of cloneset sizes. To study raw recombination free of thymic and clonal selection effects, out-of-frame nonproductive sequences were analyzed. TCRdb reprocessing: public reads trimmed at Q25 with fastp, clones called with MiXCR, in-frame beta chains kept. Rows are unified per CDR3 protein, each entry keeping the most common DNA and genes. The V and J calls follow TCRdb's processing rather than the paper's. Across this sample there are 1.5 million or so distinct CDR3 sequences, with around 29% seen only once. The biggest ten clones account for more than 0.25% of the sample.

This clonotype was found a few times. Which antigen it targets is not known. There are no base qualities to consult, and no much larger clone falls within one base. Every donor in the study was a healthy Caucasian. V is pruned by 6 bases and J by 5 bases, leaving 6 bases of the junction without a gene match. There are 14 amino acids in the CDR3, from cysteine to phenylalanine inclusive. The sequence is cut down to CDR3 DNA, 42 bases in frame from base 1. From a lookup of the germline V gene, CDR1 and CDR2 are MNHEY and SVGEGT. This TCR came from a newborn girl in good health. Source material: cord blood. The rearranged segments are TRBV6-2 or TRBV6-3 and TRBJ2-5, with 10 middle bases fitting TRBD2. For the CDR3, the sequence is CASRRLAGDETQYF. DNA sequence: TGTGCCAGCAGGAGGCTAGCGGGGGATGAGACCCAGTACTTC.